A selection of T cell receptor beta chains follows, all from one sample in a study of early T cells in non-severe SARS-CoV-2 infection. TCRdb reanalysed the 5' RACE reads using MiXCR and keeps one entry per CDR3 protein. The sample lists tens of thousands of distinct CDR3 sequences, 9% to 10% occurring once. The sequencing sample was made of whole blood. These receptors were taken from an adult who was a healthcare worker with PCR-confirmed SARS-CoV-2 infection or an uninfected control (not recorded which). Both conserved end residues are part of each CDR3. Each record gives: J gene, V gene, clone size, D gene, CDR3 protein, CDR3 DNA. The D gene is left open where the match is weak. Clone size appears in some rows only: once, few, many, or a class for an expanded clone.

J gene: TRBJ2-7
V gene: TRBV3-1
clone size: many
D gene: TRBD1
CDR3 protein: CASSQVTGGEQYF
CDR3 DNA: TGTGCCAGCAGCCAAGTTACAGGGGGCGAGCAGTACTTC

J gene: TRBJ1-1
V gene: TRBV7-2
clone size: many
D gene: -
CDR3 protein: CASSLGSWGTTEAFF
CDR3 DNA: TGTGCCAGCAGCTTAGGTTCGTGGGGAACCACTGAAGCTTTCTTT

J gene: TRBJ2-7
V gene: TRBV6-1
clone size: -
D gene: -
CDR3 protein: CASRDGEVYEQYF
CDR3 DNA: TGTGCCAGCAGAGACGGTGAGGTCTACGAGCAGTACTTC

J gene: TRBJ2-1
V gene: TRBV7-9
clone size: many
D gene: TRBD1
CDR3 protein: CASSRGNYNEQFF
CDR3 DNA: TGTGCCAGCTCCAGGGGGAACTACAATGAGCAGTTCTTC

J gene: TRBJ2-3
V gene: TRBV20-1
clone size: few
D gene: TRBD1
CDR3 protein: CSARSPGQGIPDTQYF
CDR3 DNA: TGCAGTGCTAGAAGCCCGGGACAGGGGATCCCAGATACGCAGTATTTT

J gene: TRBJ2-4
V gene: TRBV29-1
clone size: many
D gene: -
CDR3 protein: CSVGRVRGENIQYF
CDR3 DNA: TGCAGCGTCGGGCGTGTTCGAGGGGAAAACATTCAGTACTTC

J gene: TRBJ2-7
V gene: TRBV9
clone size: many
D gene: -
CDR3 protein: CASSGGRGEQYF
CDR3 DNA: TGTGCCAGCAGCGGGGGCCGGGGCGAGCAGTACTTC

J gene: TRBJ2-5
V gene: TRBV29-1
clone size: -
D gene: -
CDR3 protein: CSVALGVSQGTQYF
CDR3 DNA: TGCAGCGTCGCCCTCGGGGTGTCCCAGGGGACCCAGTACTTC

J gene: TRBJ2-3
V gene: TRBV19
clone size: many
D gene: -
CDR3 protein: CASSIATGWGTDTQYF
CDR3 DNA: TGTGCCAGTAGTATAGCCACAGGGTGGGGCACAGATACGCAGTATTTT

J gene: TRBJ2-7
V gene: TRBV3-1
clone size: many
D gene: -
CDR3 protein: CASSQDIGGGYF
CDR3 DNA: TGTGCCAGCAGCCAAGATATAGGCGGTGGGTACTTC

J gene: TRBJ1-2
V gene: TRBV7-9
clone size: few
D gene: -
CDR3 protein: CASSLSGIDGGYTF
CDR3 DNA: TGTGCCAGCAGCTTATCCGGGATCGATGGAGGCTACACCTTC

J gene: TRBJ1-6
V gene: TRBV12-3/TRBV12-4
clone size: -
D gene: -
CDR3 protein: CASSLVQVMSYNSPLHF
CDR3 DNA: TGTGCCAGCAGTTTAGTCCAGGTGATGTCCTATAATTCACCCCTCCACTTT

J gene: TRBJ1-4
V gene: TRBV4-3
clone size: few
D gene: TRBD1
CDR3 protein: CASSQGTGTGFEKLFF
CDR3 DNA: TGCGCCAGCAGCCAGGGTACCGGGACAGGGTTTGAAAAACTGTTTTTT

J gene: TRBJ2-3
V gene: TRBV7-2
clone size: many
D gene: -
CDR3 protein: CASSSGRWTDTQYF
CDR3 DNA: TGTGCCAGCTCGTCAGGGAGATGGACAGATACGCAGTATTTT

J gene: TRBJ2-7
V gene: TRBV5-6
clone size: few
D gene: TRBD1
CDR3 protein: CASSRQGQSYEQYF
CDR3 DNA: TGTGCCAGCAGTAGACAGGGTCAATCCTACGAGCAGTACTTC

J gene: TRBJ2-7
V gene: TRBV29-1
clone size: many
D gene: -
CDR3 protein: CSVEKEGVRYF
CDR3 DNA: TGCAGCGTTGAAAAGGAGGGTGTGCGGTACTTC

J gene: TRBJ1-4
V gene: TRBV7-9
clone size: many
D gene: TRBD1
CDR3 protein: CASSTGTENEKLFF
CDR3 DNA: TGTGCCAGCAGCACCGGGACAGAAAATGAAAAACTGTTTTTT

J gene: TRBJ2-1
V gene: TRBV20-1
clone size: medium-sized
D gene: TRBD2
CDR3 protein: CSAQSGGDNEQFF
CDR3 DNA: TGCAGTGCACAAAGCGGGGGGGACAATGAGCAGTTCTTC

J gene: TRBJ2-3
V gene: TRBV19
clone size: -
D gene: TRBD2
CDR3 protein: CASTVRGATDTQYF
CDR3 DNA: TGTGCCAGTACAGTGCGGGGGGCCACAGATACGCAGTATTTT

J gene: TRBJ1-1
V gene: TRBV14
clone size: -
D gene: -
CDR3 protein: CASSPWGTEAFF
CDR3 DNA: TGTGCCAGCAGCCCTTGGGGCACTGAAGCTTTCTTT

J gene: TRBJ1-4
V gene: TRBV29-1
clone size: few
D gene: -
CDR3 protein: CSVSGPNNEKLFF
CDR3 DNA: TGCAGCGTATCCGGGCCTAACAATGAAAAACTGTTTTTT

J gene: TRBJ2-1
V gene: TRBV5-6
clone size: many
D gene: TRBD2
CDR3 protein: CASSLTGTTRYNEQFF
CDR3 DNA: TGTGCCAGCAGCCTTACCGGGACTACCCGCTACAATGAGCAGTTCTTC

J gene: TRBJ2-1
V gene: TRBV11-2
clone size: many
D gene: TRBD2
CDR3 protein: CASSTGTSDYNEQFF
CDR3 DNA: TGTGCCAGCAGCACCGGGACTAGCGACTACAATGAGCAGTTCTTC

J gene: TRBJ1-6
V gene: TRBV12-3/TRBV12-4
clone size: many
D gene: -
CDR3 protein: CASSGTPYNSPLHF
CDR3 DNA: TGTGCCAGCAGTGGAACACCATATAATTCACCCCTCCACTTT

J gene: TRBJ2-3
V gene: TRBV7-2
clone size: many
D gene: TRBD2
CDR3 protein: CASSRALTSGGGTDTQYF
CDR3 DNA: TGTGCCAGCAGCCGAGCACTCACTAGCGGGGGGGGCACAGATACGCAGTATTTT

J gene: TRBJ2-7
V gene: TRBV30
clone size: few
D gene: -
CDR3 protein: CAWKGSDFLYEQYF
CDR3 DNA: TGTGCCTGGAAGGGGTCGGACTTTCTCTACGAGCAGTACTTC

J gene: TRBJ2-2
V gene: TRBV6-5
clone size: -
D gene: -
CDR3 protein: CASRALSLVGELFF
CDR3 DNA: TGTGCCAGCAGGGCACTTAGCCTGGTAGGGGAGCTGTTTTTT

J gene: TRBJ1-6
V gene: TRBV7-3
clone size: many
D gene: -
CDR3 protein: CASSLQGERSPLHF
CDR3 DNA: TGTGCCAGCAGCCTACAGGGAGAAAGATCACCCCTCCACTTT

J gene: TRBJ2-3
V gene: TRBV7-2
clone size: many
D gene: -
CDR3 protein: CASSLNSGTSTDTQYF
CDR3 DNA: TGTGCCAGCAGCTTAAACTCAGGGACAAGCACAGATACGCAGTATTTT

J gene: TRBJ2-1
V gene: TRBV7-2
clone size: many
D gene: -
CDR3 protein: CASSLSYYNEQFF
CDR3 DNA: TGTGCCAGCAGCTTATCCTATTACAATGAGCAGTTCTTC

J gene: TRBJ2-2
V gene: TRBV7-6
clone size: many
D gene: -
CDR3 protein: CASSLDRFSGELFF
CDR3 DNA: TGTGCCAGCAGCTTAGATCGATTCTCCGGGGAGCTGTTTTTT

J gene: TRBJ1-3
V gene: TRBV6-1
clone size: many
D gene: -
CDR3 protein: CASSEDGSSGNTIYF
CDR3 DNA: TGTGCCAGCAGTGAAGATGGTAGCTCTGGAAACACCATATATTTT

J gene: TRBJ1-1
V gene: TRBV6-6
clone size: -
D gene: -
CDR3 protein: CASSYFRQPNLKMEAFF
CDR3 DNA: TGTGCCAGCAGTTACTTTAGGCAACCCAACCTCAAAATGGAAGCTTTCTTT

J gene: TRBJ1-3
V gene: TRBV3-1
clone size: many
D gene: TRBD1
CDR3 protein: CASSQASGGDTIYF
CDR3 DNA: TGTGCCAGCAGCCAAGCATCAGGGGGAGACACCATATATTTT

J gene: TRBJ2-1
V gene: TRBV7-3
clone size: few
D gene: -
CDR3 protein: CASSLGIQWTGQSSYNEQFF
CDR3 DNA: TGTGCCAGCAGCTTAGGAATACAGTGGACGGGGCAGAGCTCCTACAATGAGCAGTTCTTC

J gene: TRBJ2-3
V gene: TRBV11-3
clone size: few
D gene: -
CDR3 protein: CASSLVGSDTQYF
CDR3 DNA: TGTGCCAGCAGCTTAGTGGGCTCGGATACGCAGTATTTT

J gene: TRBJ2-7
V gene: TRBV29-1
clone size: many
D gene: -
CDR3 protein: CSVLGPRGDYEQYF
CDR3 DNA: TGCAGCGTACTCGGACCCAGAGGGGACTACGAGCAGTACTTC

J gene: TRBJ2-1
V gene: TRBV12-3/TRBV12-4
clone size: -
D gene: TRBD2
CDR3 protein: CASSLLAGVSGISYNEQFF
CDR3 DNA: TGTGCCAGCAGTTTACTAGCGGGGGTCAGTGGCATATCCTACAATGAGCAGTTCTTC

J gene: TRBJ2-1
V gene: TRBV6-6
clone size: -
D gene: -
CDR3 protein: CASSNRGSPNNEQFF
CDR3 DNA: TGTGCCAGCAGCAACCGAGGCTCGCCAAACAATGAGCAGTTCTTC

J gene: TRBJ2-7
V gene: TRBV5-1
clone size: few
D gene: -
CDR3 protein: CASSFQLTPGEQYF
CDR3 DNA: TGCGCCAGCAGCTTTCAACTCACACCAGGGGAGCAGTACTTC

J gene: TRBJ1-4
V gene: TRBV6-5
clone size: -
D gene: -
CDR3 protein: CASRKTADNEKLFF
CDR3 DNA: TGTGCCAGCAGAAAGACAGCAGATAATGAAAAACTGTTTTTT

J gene: TRBJ2-2
V gene: TRBV5-1
clone size: -
D gene: -
CDR3 protein: CASSLVGSGELFF
CDR3 DNA: TGCGCCAGCAGCTTGGTAGGGAGCGGGGAGCTGTTTTTT

J gene: TRBJ1-1
V gene: TRBV20-1
clone size: -
D gene: TRBD1
CDR3 protein: CSAREGDRVTEAFF
CDR3 DNA: TGCAGTGCTAGAGAGGGGGACAGGGTGACTGAAGCTTTCTTT

J gene: TRBJ2-6
V gene: TRBV19
clone size: many
D gene: -
CDR3 protein: CASSPEGGSGANVLTF
CDR3 DNA: TGTGCCAGTAGCCCAGAAGGGGGATCTGGGGCCAACGTCCTGACTTTC

J gene: TRBJ1-3
V gene: TRBV6-6
clone size: -
D gene: -
CDR3 protein: CVVRTAPGNTIYF
CDR3 DNA: TGTGTCGTGCGAACAGCACCCGGGAACACCATATATTTT

J gene: TRBJ2-3
V gene: TRBV3-1
clone size: many
D gene: TRBD1
CDR3 protein: CASSQTGGTDTQYF
CDR3 DNA: TGTGCCAGCAGCCAGACAGGGGGCACAGATACGCAGTATTTT

J gene: TRBJ2-1
V gene: TRBV24-1
clone size: -
D gene: TRBD1
CDR3 protein: CATSDLPGTGTNEQFF
CDR3 DNA: TGTGCCACCAGTGATTTGCCGGGGACAGGGACAAATGAGCAGTTCTTC

J gene: TRBJ2-1
V gene: TRBV11-2
clone size: many
D gene: TRBD2
CDR3 protein: CASSLAGGAEQFF
CDR3 DNA: TGTGCCAGCAGCTTAGCGGGGGGGGCTGAGCAGTTCTTC

J gene: TRBJ2-3
V gene: TRBV11-2
clone size: many
D gene: -
CDR3 protein: CASSSWRTITARDTQYF
CDR3 DNA: TGTGCCAGCAGCTCCTGGAGGACTATTACAGCTCGAGATACGCAGTATTTT

J gene: TRBJ1-5
V gene: TRBV20-1
clone size: many
D gene: -
CDR3 protein: CSAQGTEGSNQPQHF
CDR3 DNA: TGCAGTGCCCAAGGGACGGAAGGGAGCAATCAGCCCCAGCATTTT

J gene: TRBJ1-2
V gene: TRBV7-9
clone size: many
D gene: TRBD1
CDR3 protein: CASSLTGVHTNYGYTF
CDR3 DNA: TGTGCCAGCAGCTTAACAGGGGTCCACACTAACTATGGCTACACCTTC

J gene: TRBJ2-3
V gene: TRBV5-4
clone size: few
D gene: TRBD1
CDR3 protein: CASSLDRGLTDTQYF
CDR3 DNA: TGTGCCAGCAGCTTGGACAGGGGGCTAACAGATACGCAGTATTTT

J gene: TRBJ2-1
V gene: TRBV20-1
clone size: many
D gene: -
CDR3 protein: CSARDVRSKYNEQFF
CDR3 DNA: TGCAGTGCTAGAGATGTCAGGTCGAAGTACAATGAGCAGTTCTTC

J gene: TRBJ1-2
V gene: TRBV6-6
clone size: many
D gene: -
CDR3 protein: CASSSPGEAPTRGYGYTF
CDR3 DNA: TGTGCCAGCAGTTCTCCGGGTGAGGCCCCGACCCGGGGCTATGGCTACACCTTC

J gene: TRBJ1-4
V gene: TRBV27
clone size: -
D gene: -
CDR3 protein: CASSSSIRNEKLFF
CDR3 DNA: TGTGCCAGCAGTTCCTCGATTCGGAATGAAAAACTGTTTTTT